This T cell receptor (beta chain) emerged from a study of blood T cell repertoires in COVID-19 (dated by TCRdb to 2018 to 2020). At the level of the whole study: The collaborator samples originated in the United States, Italy and Spain and spanned the acute and convalescent phases of COVID-19. The prospective study material was composed of cDNA or gDNA derived from T cells, B-cell-depleted T cells, or PBMCs. Deeply sampled blood TCRbeta repertoires from subjects exposed to, actively infected with, or recovered from COVID-19 were included in the dataset. The repertoires were released in a freely available public database meant as a resource for research on the immune response to SARS-CoV-2. The samples were drawn from the first 160 participants of the ongoing ImmuneRACE study and from some 1,300 subjects provided by 6 global collaborators. The sample metadata nearly always contained a de-identified subject ID, COVID-19 status, age in years and sex. Where available, HLA class I and class II types were taken from metadata supplied by the sample provider and were not determined by assay-based typing.

Results and caveats for the whole study, not just this receptor: The amount of clinical and demographic metadata varied by source and participant and was provided uncurated.

The germline V end is reduced by 2 bases and the J end by 8 bases; junction bases left unmatched: 6. There are 15 amino acids in the CDR3, from cysteine to phenylalanine inclusive. The entry retains the CDR3 DNA only, 45 bases that are in frame from base 1. CDR1 and CDR2, per the germline V gene, are MGHDK and SYGVNS. Each collaborating institution followed its own protocols to collect whole blood in K2EDTA tubes. For TCRbeta analysis, collaborators shipped samples in one of three forms: frozen whole blood, isolated PBMCs, or DNA extracted from either of those sample types. Of note for this clone: Its antigen is currently not known. The record has no base qualities; no much larger clone is one base away.

TCRbeta CDR3 regions were amplified from genomic DNA by means of the immunoSEQ Assay, a bias-controlled multiplex PCR. The source study handled its data this way. Nucleated cell counts per sample were estimated from amplification of reference gene primers within the assay. To quantify the absolute abundance of each unique TCRbeta CDR3 rearrangement, sequence reads were collapsed and filtered. For each sample, productive Simpson clonality was calculated as the square root of Simpson's diversity index over productive rearrangements. The clones in this table, taken by TCRdb from immuneACCESS, are in-frame only. Not every clone is retained; where verified, under half of the shortfall comes from an unresolved V gene, and the cause of the rest is unknown. The DNA gave D and trimming, while V, J and clone size come from that table. The sample includes 120,000 or so clones, with roughly nine tenths observed a single time. The top ten constitute more than 3% of the sample.

The TCR originated in a middle-aged man with active COVID-19. The material sequenced was peripheral blood. This chain joins TRBV25-1 to TRBJ2-1; 10 central bases correspond to TRBD1. The DNA sequence is TGTGCCAGCAGTGAAAGGGGACAGGGGAATGATGAGCAGTTCTTC. Its translation is CASSERGQGNDEQFF.